This TCR beta chain was identified in a study of Graves' ophthalmopathy and Graves' hyperthyroidism (dated by TCRdb to the late 2010s). Study-level background: Peripheral blood was collected at initial diagnosis, prior to any treatment. In over five hyperthyroidism patients, T-cell repertoires of thyroid tissue and blood were compared. Following sampling, methimazole starting at 30 mg daily was administered to hyperthyroidism patients, and high-dose intravenous methylprednisolone was administered to ophthalmopathy patients. In total, 135 blood samples were TCR-sequenced: around 42 ophthalmopathy, under 80 hyperthyroidism and about 17 hyperthyroidism-to-ophthalmopathy patients. An independent validation cohort comprised 18 to 20 hyperthyroidism patients and roughly 15 patients who later progressed from hyperthyroidism to ophthalmopathy. To tell Graves' ophthalmopathy apart from Graves' hyperthyroidism, and to predict which patients would progress to ophthalmopathy, the study relied on TCR beta repertoire signatures. The 100 or so discovery patients were divided at random into training and test sets in a 7:3 ratio. To explore V-J signatures that separate ophthalmopathy from hyperthyroidism, a discovery set of about a hundred patients was enrolled, consisting of 43 with ophthalmopathy and about 60 with stable hyperthyroidism. Overall study outcomes, separate from this receptor: Ophthalmopathy was separated from stable hyperthyroidism by the 13-signature model with about 88% sensitivity and around 81% specificity in cross-validation and with 80%/75% in the test set. In validation, the model predicted ophthalmopathy progression with less than 71% sensitivity and 72.22% specificity; fewer than 15 predicted patients were CT-confirmed with GO in a median of around 6 months. Most expanded thyroid clonotypes with frequency above 0.001 were also detected in blood, suggesting blood repertoires may reflect the thyroid immune response. No statistical method was used to set the sample size in advance, and the investigators knew which group each participant was assigned to.

Reading from cysteine to phenylalanine, the CDR3 counts 15 amino acids. Only CDR3 DNA is held: 45 bases, read in frame from base 1. Trimming takes 5 bases from V and 2 bases from J, and the germline ends sit 16 bases apart. This clonotype was counted at least ten times. This clone's antigen is unknown. Nothing much larger sits one base from this clone, and base qualities are not available. TCR beta CDR3 regions were amplified from RNA transcripts for repertoire sequencing. The first round was an RT-PCR using HTBI primers with the Qiagen OneStep RT-PCR kit, and this first round was followed by a second-round multiplex PCR, then size selection and purification. Libraries were sequenced paired-end with 100 bp reads on an Illumina HiSeq2000. In the original analysis: SOAPnuke was used to process the reads, removing any read that contained adapters or uncalled bases, had a mean Phred below 15, or lacked an exact match to the constant primer or identifier. COPE v1.2.5 was used to merge high-quality paired reads. Unique nucleotide sequences were defined as clonotypes and aligned to IMGT TRB V, D and J references using MiTCR v1.1. Only V-J combinations with frequency above 0.0001 were analysed, covering 99% to 99.2% of repertoires. A TCR clonal expansion and chaos score per V-J combination was defined as the ratio of F50 clonal expansion to chaos observed in the TCRdist matrix. Welch's t-statistics and random forest were used to reduce features to approximately 13 V-J combinations, which were fed into a naive Bayes classifier. The Morisita-Horn index was used to measure how similar the thyroid and blood repertoires were. Starting from the raw public reads, TCRdb applied fastp trimming at Q25, assembled clones with MiXCR and retained in-frame beta chains. All rows with the same CDR3 protein become a single entry with the most common DNA and genes. These V and J calls derive from TCRdb rather than the authors' analysis. Here the sample has approximately 380,000 distinct CDR3 sequences; around 21% occur a single time. Around 3.1% of the sample lies in the top ten.

A patient counted as having stable hyperthyroidism if there was no progression to ophthalmopathy within 18 months of follow-up. Patients with hyperthyroidism were aged 18 to 65 years, had been newly diagnosed, and had a disease duration of less than 2 months. Patients with other autoimmune diseases, uncontrolled infections, pregnancy or lactation were excluded. Clinical symptoms, serum thyroxine, TRAb, thyroid ultrasound and orbital computed tomography were used for diagnosis. Using Ficoll-Paque density gradient centrifugation, PBMCs were isolated from 8.5 to 10 ml of fresh peripheral blood. Total RNA was extracted using Trizol reagent, and RNA quality was checked on an Agilent 2100 Bioanalyzer.

The sample taken for sequencing was peripheral blood. The rearrangement combines TRBV12-3 or TRBV12-4 with TRBJ2-7; the D gene cannot be resolved beyond TRBD1 or TRBD2, each matching 6 bases. This TCR came from a woman aged 18 to 35 with stable Graves' hyperthyroidism. Donor details come from another sample of the same person, matched by shared clones. CDR3 region: CASSPRGGGTYEQYF. DNA sequence: TGTGCCAGCAGTCCACGTGGAGGGGGTACCTACGAGCAGTACTTC.